Sequencing of this TCR beta chain was carried out in a study of blood T cell repertoires in COVID-19 (dated by TCRdb to the early 2020s). Study-level background: Samples from collaborators originated in the United States, Italy and Spain and spanned both the acute and convalescent phases of COVID-19. The prospective study material was composed of cDNA or gDNA derived from T cells, B-cell-depleted T cells, or PBMCs. Deeply sampled blood TCRbeta repertoires from subjects exposed to, actively infected with, or recovered from COVID-19 were included in the dataset. The repertoires were released in a freely available public database intended as a resource for research on the immune response to SARS-CoV-2. Samples came from the ongoing ImmuneRACE study (first 160 participants) plus 1,254 subjects from 6 global collaborators. Nearly every sample came with metadata listing a de-identified subject ID, COVID-19 status, age in years and sex. Where available, HLA class I and class II types were taken from metadata supplied by the sample provider and were not determined by assay-based typing.

What the research found in general, with its limitations: How much clinical and demographic metadata was included differed by source and by participant, and the metadata was provided uncurated.

TCRbeta CDR3 regions were amplified from genomic DNA by means of the immunoSEQ Assay, a bias-controlled multiplex PCR. In the original analysis: Nucleated cell counts per sample were estimated from amplification of reference gene primers within the assay. To quantify the absolute abundance of each unique TCRbeta CDR3 rearrangement, sequence reads were collapsed and filtered. For each sample, productive Simpson clonality was calculated as the square root of Simpson's diversity index over productive rearrangements. TCRdb mirrors the immuneACCESS table, restricted to in-frame sequences. Some clones are absent from its copies; in checked studies, under half trace to an unresolved V gene, and the reason for the others is unknown. V and J calls and clone size are those listed in that table; D and trimming were worked out from the DNA. This sample has 15,000 or so clones in its table, and 70% to 90% of those were observed once. The biggest ten clones account for roughly 9% of the sample.

In the germline V gene, CDR1 corresponds to SGHVS and CDR2 to FNYEAQ. Trimming removed 5 bases from V and 0 bases from J; the gene matches leave 8 bases unexplained. Taken from cysteine to phenylalanine, the CDR3 has 17 residues. Only the CDR3 DNA is retained, 51 bases long and in frame from the first base. Concerning this clone: Its antigen is still unknown. One base away there is no much larger clone; base qualities are not given.

Whole blood was collected in K2EDTA tubes by collaborating institutions according to the institutions' own protocols. For TCRbeta analysis, collaborators shipped samples as frozen whole blood, isolated PBMCs, or DNA extracted from either of those sample types. The clonotype was recovered from a human donor in a cohort sampled during active COVID-19. The chain employs TRBV7-6 and TRBJ1-1, with 11 bases in between that match TRBD1. Source material: peripheral blood. CDR3 loop: CASSLRDRGGMNTEAFF. The DNA is TGTGCCAGCAGCCTAAGGGACAGGGGGGGGATGAACACTGAAGCTTTCTTT.